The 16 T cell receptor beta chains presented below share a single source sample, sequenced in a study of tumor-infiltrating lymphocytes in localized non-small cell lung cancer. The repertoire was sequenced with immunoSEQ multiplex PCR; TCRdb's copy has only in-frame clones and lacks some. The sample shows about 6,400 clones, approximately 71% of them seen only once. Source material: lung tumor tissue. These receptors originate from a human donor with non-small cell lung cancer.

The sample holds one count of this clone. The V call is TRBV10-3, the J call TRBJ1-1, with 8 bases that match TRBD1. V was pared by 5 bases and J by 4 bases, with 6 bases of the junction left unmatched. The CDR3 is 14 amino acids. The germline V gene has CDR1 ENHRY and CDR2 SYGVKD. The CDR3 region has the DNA TGTGCCATCAGTACAGGGGGTATAAGCACTGAAGCTTTCTTT. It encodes CAISTGGISTEAFF.

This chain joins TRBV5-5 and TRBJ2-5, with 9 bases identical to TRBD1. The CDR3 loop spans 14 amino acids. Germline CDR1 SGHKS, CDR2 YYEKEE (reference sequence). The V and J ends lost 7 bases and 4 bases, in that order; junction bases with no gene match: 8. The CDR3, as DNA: TGTGCCAGCGGTCAGGGACAGGGTGGAGAGACCCAGTACTTC. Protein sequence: CASGQGQGGETQYF.

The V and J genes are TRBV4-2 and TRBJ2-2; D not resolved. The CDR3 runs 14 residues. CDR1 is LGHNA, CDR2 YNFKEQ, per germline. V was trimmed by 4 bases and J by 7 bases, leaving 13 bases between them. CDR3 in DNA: TGTGCCAGCAGCCCAAGGCCTTCGGACGGGGAGCTGTTTTTT. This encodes CASSPRPSDGELFF.

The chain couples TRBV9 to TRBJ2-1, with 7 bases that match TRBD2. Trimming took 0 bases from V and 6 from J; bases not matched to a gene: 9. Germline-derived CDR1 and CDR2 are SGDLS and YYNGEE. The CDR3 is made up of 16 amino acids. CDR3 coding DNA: TGTGCCAGCAGCGTAGCGGGCGGGAGTTTCTCCAATGAGCAGTTCTTC. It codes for CASSVAGGSFSNEQFF.

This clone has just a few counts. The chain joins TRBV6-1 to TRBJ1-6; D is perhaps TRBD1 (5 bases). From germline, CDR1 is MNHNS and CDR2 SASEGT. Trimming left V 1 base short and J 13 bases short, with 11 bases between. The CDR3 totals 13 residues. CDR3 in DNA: TGTGCCAGCAGTGAAGAGCAGGGTGTCCCCCTCCACTTT. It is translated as CASSEEQGVPLHF.

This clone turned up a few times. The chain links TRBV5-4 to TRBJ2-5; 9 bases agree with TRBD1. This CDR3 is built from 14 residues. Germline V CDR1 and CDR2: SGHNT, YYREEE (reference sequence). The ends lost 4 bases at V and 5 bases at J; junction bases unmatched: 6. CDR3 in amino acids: CASSQQGARETQYF. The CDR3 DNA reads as TGTGCCAGCAGCCAACAGGGGGCGCGGGAGACCCAGTACTTC.

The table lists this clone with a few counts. CDR3 protein: CASSEARSTEAFF. The DNA for the CDR3 is TGTGCCAGCAGTGAAGCGAGGAGCACTGAAGCTTTCTTT. The chain uses TRBV6-1 and TRBJ1-1; no definite D call. Germline CDR1 reads MNHNS; CDR2 reads SASEGT. CDR3 size: 13 residues. The germline V and J ends were trimmed by 0 bases and 4 bases, with 6 bases remaining between them.

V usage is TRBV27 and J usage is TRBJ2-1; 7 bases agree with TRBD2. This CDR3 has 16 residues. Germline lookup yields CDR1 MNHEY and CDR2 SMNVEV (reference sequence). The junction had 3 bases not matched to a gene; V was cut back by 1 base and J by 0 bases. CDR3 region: CASSLYRGSSYNEQFF. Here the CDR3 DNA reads TGTGCCAGCAGTTTATATCGCGGGAGCTCCTACAATGAGCAGTTCTTC.

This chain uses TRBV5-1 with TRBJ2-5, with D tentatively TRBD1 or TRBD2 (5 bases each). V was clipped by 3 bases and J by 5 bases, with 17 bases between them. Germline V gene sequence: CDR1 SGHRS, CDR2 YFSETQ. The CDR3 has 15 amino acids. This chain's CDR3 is CASSYIPGSGETQYF. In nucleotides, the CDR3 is TGCGCCAGCAGCTATATACCAGGGTCGGGGGAGACCCAGTACTTC.

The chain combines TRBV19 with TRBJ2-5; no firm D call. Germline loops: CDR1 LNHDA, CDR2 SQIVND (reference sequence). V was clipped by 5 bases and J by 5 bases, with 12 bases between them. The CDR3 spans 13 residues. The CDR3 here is CASSGSGAETQYF. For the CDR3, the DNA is TGTGCCAGTAGTGGCTCAGGTGCCGAGACCCAGTACTTC.

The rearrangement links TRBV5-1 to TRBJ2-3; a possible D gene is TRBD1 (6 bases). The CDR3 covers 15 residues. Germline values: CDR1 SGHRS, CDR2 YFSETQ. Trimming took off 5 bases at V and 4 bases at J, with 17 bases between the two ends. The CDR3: CASSFRQAGADTQYF. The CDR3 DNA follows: TGCGCCAGCAGTTTTCGACAGGCGGGCGCAGATACGCAGTATTTT.

DNA of the CDR3: TGCGCCAGCAGCTTCTCTCGGGACAGGGGCATCTATGGCTACACCTTC. This sequence encodes CASSFSRDRGIYGYTF. The rearrangement links TRBV5-1 to TRBJ1-2, with 10 bases matching TRBD1. The germline gives CDR1 SGHRS, CDR2 YFSETQ. CDR3 size: 16 residues. J gave up 4 bases and V 2 bases, and 8 bases lay outside the gene matches.

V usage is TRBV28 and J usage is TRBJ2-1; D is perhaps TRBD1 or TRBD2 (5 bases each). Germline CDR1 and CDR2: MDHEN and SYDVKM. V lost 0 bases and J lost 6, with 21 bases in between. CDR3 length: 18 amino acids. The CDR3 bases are TGTGCCAGCAGTTTATGGGGGCGGACGGACCCCCGGGGCAATGAGCAGTTCTTC. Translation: CASSLWGRTDPRGNEQFF.

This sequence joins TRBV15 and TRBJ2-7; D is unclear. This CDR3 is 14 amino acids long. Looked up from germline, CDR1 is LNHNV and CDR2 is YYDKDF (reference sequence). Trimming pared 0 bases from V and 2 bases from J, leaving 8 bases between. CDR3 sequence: CATSRDIRTYEQYF. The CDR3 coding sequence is TGTGCCACCAGCAGAGATATTCGCACCTACGAGCAGTACTTC.

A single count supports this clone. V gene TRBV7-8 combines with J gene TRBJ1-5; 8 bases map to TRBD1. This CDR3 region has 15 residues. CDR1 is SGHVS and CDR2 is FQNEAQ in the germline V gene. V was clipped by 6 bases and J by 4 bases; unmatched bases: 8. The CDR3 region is CASSPQQGANQPQHF. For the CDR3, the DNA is TGTGCCAGCAGTCCCCAGCAGGGGGCGAATCAGCCCCAGCATTTT.

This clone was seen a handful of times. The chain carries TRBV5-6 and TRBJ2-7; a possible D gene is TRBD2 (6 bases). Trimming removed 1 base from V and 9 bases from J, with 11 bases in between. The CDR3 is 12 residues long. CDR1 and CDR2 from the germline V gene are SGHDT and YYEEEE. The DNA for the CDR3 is TGTGCCAGCAGCTTGACCGGGACTGTGCAGTACTTC. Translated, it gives CASSLTGTVQYF.